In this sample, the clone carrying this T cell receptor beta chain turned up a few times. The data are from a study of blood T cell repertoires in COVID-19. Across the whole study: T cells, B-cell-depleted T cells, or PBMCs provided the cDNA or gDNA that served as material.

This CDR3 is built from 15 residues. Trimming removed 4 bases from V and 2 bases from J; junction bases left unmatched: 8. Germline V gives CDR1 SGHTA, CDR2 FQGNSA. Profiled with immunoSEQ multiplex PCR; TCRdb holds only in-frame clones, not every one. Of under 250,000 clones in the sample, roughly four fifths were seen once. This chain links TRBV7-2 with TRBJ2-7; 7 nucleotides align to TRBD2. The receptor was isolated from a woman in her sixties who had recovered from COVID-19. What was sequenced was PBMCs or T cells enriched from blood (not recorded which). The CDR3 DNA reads TGTGCCAGCAGCTGGCTTGTGGGAGGGACCTACGAGCAGTACTTC. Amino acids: CASSWLVGGTYEQYF.